These 9 T cell receptor beta chains were sequenced from one sample in a study of blood T cell repertoires in COVID-19 (dated by TCRdb to about 2020). Receptor libraries were prepared by the immunoSEQ multiplex PCR assay. Drawn from immuneACCESS, this table holds only the in-frame rearrangements with V and J called that TCRdb kept. Clones are partly lost; checked studies trace under half to an unresolved V gene and leave the rest unexplained. The sample table contains under 170,000 clones; only one count was recorded for roughly 80% of them. 2.2% of the sample belongs to the ten largest clones. The specimen was peripheral blood. All receptors derive from an older man with acute or convalescent COVID-19.

The gene calls are TRBV3-1 (or the pseudogene TRBV3-2) and TRBJ1-5; 7 bases fit TRBD1. The CDR3 loop spans 16 amino acids. Losses at the gene ends were 0 bases for V and 3 bases for J; bases not matched to a gene: 5. Per germline, CDR1 LGHDT and CDR2 YNNKEL (reference sequence). The CDR3 coding sequence is TGTGCCAGCAGCCAAGACCCAGGGGGGATCAATCAGCCCCAGCATTTT. Protein: CASSQDPGGINQPQHF.

For the CDR3, the DNA is TGTGCCAGCTCATCACAGCCGCGTGATCAGCCCCAGCATTTT. Translated: CASSSQPRDQPQHF. This sequence joins TRBV18 and TRBJ1-5; D is ambiguous. The CDR3 consists of 14 residues. V was shortened by 5 bases and J by 5 bases, with 13 bases between the two germline ends. Per the germline V gene, CDR1 is KGHSH and CDR2 is LQKENI.

V gene TRBV15 combines with J gene TRBJ1-6; D not resolved. The V gene's germline CDR1 is LNHNV and CDR2 YYDKDF (reference sequence). V was clipped by 8 bases and J by 8 bases, with 10 bases between them. This CDR3 is built from 12 residues. CDR3 loop: CATRPGDSPLHF. CDR3 coding DNA: TGTGCCACCCGCCCAGGTGATTCACCCCTCCACTTT.

In this sample, this clone turned up once. This chain links TRBV6-5 with TRBJ1-2, with D possibly matching TRBD1 (6 bases). CDR3 length: 15 residues. Germline V gives CDR1 MNHEY, CDR2 SVGAGI. With 6 bases removed from V and 5 bases from J, the gap between germline ends came to 19 bases. CDR3 DNA sequence: TGTGCCAGCAGCTTCGGGGGGGGGCAGGGTTATGGCTACACCTTC. Translation: CASSFGGGQGYGYTF.

The rearrangement uses TRBV10-1 and TRBJ2-7, with 10 bases fitting TRBD2. Germline values: CDR1 WNHNN, CDR2 SYGVQD (reference sequence). With V trimmed by 2 bases and J by 6 bases, 10 bases remained unmatched. The CDR3 has 16 residues. The CDR3 region has the DNA TGCGCCAGCAGTGAGATCGGGGCTAGCGGGAGATCCGAGCAGTACTTC. It encodes CASSEIGASGRSEQYF.

As DNA, the CDR3 is TGTGCCAGCTCCCCAGAACAAGTCGGGGCTGAAGCTTTCTTT. This translates into CASSPEQVGAEAFF. V gene TRBV18 combines with J gene TRBJ1-1; D remains unclear. Trimming took 6 bases from V and 6 from J, leaving 17 bases between them. Looked up from germline, CDR1 is KGHSH and CDR2 is LQKENI. The CDR3 length is 14 residues.

The chain links TRBV19 to TRBJ1-5, with TRBD1 matching 7 bases. The CDR3 totals 14 residues. Trimming took 5 bases from V and 7 from J; bases not matched to a gene: 8. Germline loops: CDR1 LNHDA, CDR2 SQIVND (reference sequence). The DNA for the CDR3 is TGTGCCAGTAGTTTACAGGGGAATGGCCAGCCCCAGCATTTT. It yields the protein CASSLQGNGQPQHF.

This chain links TRBV6-6 with TRBJ1-2; TRBD1 matches at 9 bases. In germline, CDR1 is MNHNY, CDR2 SVGAGI (reference sequence). With V trimmed by 5 bases and J by 4 bases, 14 bases remained unmatched. This CDR3 spans 17 amino acids. The CDR3 loop is CASSRLLGQGLGYGYTF. CDR3 sequence (DNA): TGTGCCAGCAGTCGACTTCTCGGACAGGGGCTGGGCTATGGCTACACCTTC.

This chain joins TRBV7-2 and TRBJ2-7; 11 bases are shared with TRBD2. The CDR3 runs to 15 residues. The V and J ends lost 2 bases and 4 bases, in that order; junction bases with no gene match: 4. CDR1 and CDR2 from the germline V gene are SGHTA and FQGNSA. The CDR3 DNA follows: TGTGCCAGCAGCTTAAATCGACTAGCGGGGTACGAGCAGTACTTC. Encoded protein: CASSLNRLAGYEQYF.